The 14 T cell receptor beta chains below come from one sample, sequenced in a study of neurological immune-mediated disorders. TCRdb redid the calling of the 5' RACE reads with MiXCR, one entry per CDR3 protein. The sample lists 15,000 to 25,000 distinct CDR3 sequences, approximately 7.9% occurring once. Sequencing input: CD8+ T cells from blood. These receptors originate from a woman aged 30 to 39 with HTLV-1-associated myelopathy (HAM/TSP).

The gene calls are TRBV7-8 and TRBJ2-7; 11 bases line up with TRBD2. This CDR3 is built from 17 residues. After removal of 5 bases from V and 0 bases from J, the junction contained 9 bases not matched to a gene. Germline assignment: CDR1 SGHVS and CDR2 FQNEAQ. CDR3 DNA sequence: TGTGCCAGCAGCCCGCTAGCGGGGGGCCTCAGCTCCTACGAGCAGTACTTC. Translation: CASSPLAGGLSSYEQYF.

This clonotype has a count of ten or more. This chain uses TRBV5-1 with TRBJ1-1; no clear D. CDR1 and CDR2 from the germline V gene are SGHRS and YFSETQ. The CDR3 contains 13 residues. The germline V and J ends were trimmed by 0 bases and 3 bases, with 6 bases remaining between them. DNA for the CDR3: TGCGCCAGCAGCTTGGCAAGGGACACTGAAGCTTTCTTT. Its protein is CASSLARDTEAFF.

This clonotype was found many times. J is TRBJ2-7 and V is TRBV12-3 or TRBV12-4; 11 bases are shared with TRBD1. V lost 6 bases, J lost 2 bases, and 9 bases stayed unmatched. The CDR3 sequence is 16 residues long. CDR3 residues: CASSETDRGLTYEQYF. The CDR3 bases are TGTGCCAGCAGCGAGACGGACAGGGGGCTTACCTACGAGCAGTACTTC.

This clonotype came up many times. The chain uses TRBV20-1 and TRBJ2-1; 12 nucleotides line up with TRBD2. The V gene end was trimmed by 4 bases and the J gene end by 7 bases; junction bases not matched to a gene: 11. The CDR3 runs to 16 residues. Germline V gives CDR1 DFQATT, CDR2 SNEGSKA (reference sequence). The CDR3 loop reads CSANPWTSGETNEQFF. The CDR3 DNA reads TGCAGTGCTAACCCATGGACTAGCGGGGAAACAAATGAGCAGTTCTTC.

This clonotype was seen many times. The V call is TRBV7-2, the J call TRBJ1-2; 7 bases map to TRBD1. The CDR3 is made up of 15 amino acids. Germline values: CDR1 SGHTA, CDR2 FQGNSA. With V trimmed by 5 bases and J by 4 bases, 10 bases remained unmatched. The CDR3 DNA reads TGTGCCAGCAGCCACCGGGACAGCTACTTCTATGGCTACACCTTC. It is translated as CASSHRDSYFYGYTF.

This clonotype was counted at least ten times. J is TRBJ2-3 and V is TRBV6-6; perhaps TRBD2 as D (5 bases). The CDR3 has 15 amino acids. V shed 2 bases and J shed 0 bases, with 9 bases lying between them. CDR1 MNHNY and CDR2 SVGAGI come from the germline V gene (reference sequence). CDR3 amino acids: CASSYEAASTDTQYF. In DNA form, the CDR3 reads TGTGCCAGCAGTTACGAAGCGGCTAGCACAGATACGCAGTATTTT.

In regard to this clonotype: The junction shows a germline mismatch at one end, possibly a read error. CDR3 loop: CANSYSIRQGGKMSQHF. CDR3 DNA: TGTGCCAACAGTTACTCGATTCGGCAGGGGGGCAAGATGTCCCAGCATTTT. This chain joins TRBV6-6 and TRBJ1-5, with TRBD1 identical over 7 bases. From germline, CDR1 is MNHNY and CDR2 SVGAGI (reference sequence). The CDR3 extends over 17 amino acids.

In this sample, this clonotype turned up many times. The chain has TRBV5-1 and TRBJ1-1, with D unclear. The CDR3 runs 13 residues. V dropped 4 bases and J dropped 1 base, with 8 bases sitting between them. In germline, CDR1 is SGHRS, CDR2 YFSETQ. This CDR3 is CASSALRNTEAFF. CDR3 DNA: TGCGCCAGCAGCGCCCTCAGGAACACTGAAGCTTTCTTT.

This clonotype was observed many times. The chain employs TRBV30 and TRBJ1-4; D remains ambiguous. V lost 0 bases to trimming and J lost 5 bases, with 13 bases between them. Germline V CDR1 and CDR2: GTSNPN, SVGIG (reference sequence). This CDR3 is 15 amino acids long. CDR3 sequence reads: CAWSVGSDRNEKLFF. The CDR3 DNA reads TGTGCCTGGAGTGTAGGCTCAGATAGAAATGAAAAACTGTTTTTT. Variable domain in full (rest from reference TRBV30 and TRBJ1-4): SQTIHQWPATLVQPVGSPLSLECTVEGTSNPNLYWYRQAAGRGLQLLFYSVGIGQISSEVPQNLSASRPQDRQFILSSKKLLLSDSGFYLCAWSVGSDRNEKLFFGSGTQLSVL.

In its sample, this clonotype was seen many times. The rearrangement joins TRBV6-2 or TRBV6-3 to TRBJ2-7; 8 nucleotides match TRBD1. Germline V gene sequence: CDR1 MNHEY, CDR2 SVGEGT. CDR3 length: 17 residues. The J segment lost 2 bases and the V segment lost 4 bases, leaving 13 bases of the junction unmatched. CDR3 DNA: TGTGCCAGCAGTTCCGCACCCGACAGGGGAATTCCCTACGAGCAGTACTTC. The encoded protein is CASSSAPDRGIPYEQYF.

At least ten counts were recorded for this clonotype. The DNA for the CDR3 is TGTGCCAGCAGTTACACAGGGTACGATGGCTACACCTTC. Its translation is CASSYTGYDGYTF. The genes are TRBV6-5 and TRBJ1-2; D possibly corresponds to TRBD1 (6 bases). Germline V gene sequence: CDR1 MNHEY, CDR2 SVGAGI. The CDR3 contains 13 residues. V dropped 2 bases and J dropped 6 bases, with 10 bases sitting between them.

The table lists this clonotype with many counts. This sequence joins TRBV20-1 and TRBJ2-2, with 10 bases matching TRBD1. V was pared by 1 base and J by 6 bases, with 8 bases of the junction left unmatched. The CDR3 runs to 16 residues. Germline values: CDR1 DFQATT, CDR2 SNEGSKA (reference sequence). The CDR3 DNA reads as TGCAGTGCTAGAGTTTCAGGACAGGGGGATGCCGGGGAGCTGTTTTTT. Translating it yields CSARVSGQGDAGELFF.

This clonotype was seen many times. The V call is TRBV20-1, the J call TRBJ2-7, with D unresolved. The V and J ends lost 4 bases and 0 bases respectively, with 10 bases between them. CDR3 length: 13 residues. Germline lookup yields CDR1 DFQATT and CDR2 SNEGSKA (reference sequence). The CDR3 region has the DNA TGCAGTGCTAAGGCACTCGGCTCCTACGAGCAGTACTTC. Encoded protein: CSAKALGSYEQYF.

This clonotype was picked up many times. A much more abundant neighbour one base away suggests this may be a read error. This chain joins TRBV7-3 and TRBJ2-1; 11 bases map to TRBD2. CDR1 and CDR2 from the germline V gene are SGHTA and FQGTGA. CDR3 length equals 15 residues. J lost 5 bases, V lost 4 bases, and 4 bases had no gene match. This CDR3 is CASSYSGGAHNEQFF. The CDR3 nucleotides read TGTGCCAGCAGCTATAGCGGGGGGGCCCACAATGAGCAGTTCTTC. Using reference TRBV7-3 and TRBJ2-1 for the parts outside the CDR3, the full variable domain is GAGVSQTPSNKVTEKGKYVELRCDPISGHTALYWYRQSLGQGPEFLIYFQGTGAADDSGLPNDRFFAVRPEGSVSTLKIQRTERGDSAVYLCASSYSGGAHNEQFFGPGTRLTVL.